The source of this TCR beta chain is a study of T cell responses to AZD1222 COVID-19 vaccine (dated by TCRdb to the early 2020s). At the level of the whole study: TCR sequencing covered approximately 230 trial participants: 200 to 210 given two doses of AZD1222 and about 26 given two doses of MenACWY control vaccine. Enrollment into the trials was organized by age into subgroups of 18-55, 56-69 and 70-plus years, and those subgroups contained approximately 160, 26 and 62 TCR-sequenced participants, respectively. Beyond this particular receptor, the publication reports: Nearly half of unique spike-specific TCRs reportedly recognized epitopes outside regions mutated in the B.1.351 and B.1.1.7 variants. Because no day 14 peak-response samples were available, the repertoires could be characterized only after the peak T cell response. CD4 TCRs associated with the vaccine covered the entire spike protein, and the dominant responses were in regions 160-218 and 743-854. Most participants were white British and females outnumbered males, and the authors suggested that clonal diversity may have been underestimated. Conclusions about previously exposed vaccinees are limited because only a handful of AZD1222 recipients were SARS-CoV-2 seropositive at baseline. After two AZD1222 doses, spike-specific TCR breadth and depth were significantly higher than at day 0 and than in MenACWY recipients. In the small 56-69-year group, the increase in depth fell short of significance, most likely because of low power.

The germline V gene yields KGHSH for CDR1 and LQKENI for CDR2. V loses 2 bases, J loses 0 bases, and the germline ends lie 8 bases apart. The CDR3 holds 15 amino acids from the cysteine to the phenylalanine. The retained sequence is limited to the CDR3, 45 bases, with the frame set at the first base. The time point label for this specimen denotes: about 28 days (+/-7) after the second vaccine dose. AZD1222 recipients given second doses at about 4 weeks or at about 12 weeks were pooled, since spike-specific TCR depth and breadth were not found to differ between the two schedules. The vaccinee samples were drawn from two UK trials, COV001 and COV002, one of which was a single-blind randomized controlled phase 2/3 trial testing AZD1222 (ChAdOx1 nCoV-19) in healthy adults. Trial participant PBMC samples were collected at day 0 and day 28 after the second dose for TCRbeta chain sequencing. The CDR3 regions of human TCRbeta chains were analyzed by immunosequencing. Processing in the source paper ran as follows. TCRs in the repertoires were matched against a reference library of SARS-CoV-2-specific TCRs that had been generated with the MIRA antigen-specificity platform. Breadth meant the fraction of unique TCRs that were SARS-CoV-2-associated, whereas depth meant the fraction of total T cells that were SARS-CoV-2-associated. Using the MIRA data, each spike-specific TCR was mapped to the spike region that the TCR reacts to and placed in a CD4 or CD8 class. Log10-transformed breadth and depth values were compared by one-way ANOVA with Sidak's multiple comparisons tests. TCRdb limited this immuneACCESS table to in-frame rearrangements with V and J called. A share of clones is missing; checked studies link under half to unresolved V genes, and the rest is unexplained. That table is the source of V, J and clone size, and D and trimming were worked out from the DNA. For this sample the table gives 110,000 or so clones, of which more than 70% were detected only once. Of the sample, around 4% falls within the top ten clones.

This clone was seen more than once but under ten times. The antigen it recognizes is unknown. Qualities for individual bases were not recorded, and no much larger clone is one base off. The chain is encoded by TRBV18 joined to TRBJ1-3; the D gene is perhaps TRBD1, from 6 matching bases. The receptor's source is an adult who received the AZD1222 COVID-19 vaccine. This sample comprised peripheral blood, obtained 28 days after the second AZD1222 dose. The CDR3 reads as follows: CASSPTRGSGNTIYF. The DNA sequence is as follows: TGTGCCAGCTCACCAACCAGGGGCTCTGGAAACACCATATATTTT. When the CDR3 is completed using the reference TRBV18 and TRBJ1-3 genes on either side, the full variable domain is NAGVMQNPRHLVRRRGQEARLRCSPMKGHSHVYWYRQLPEEGLKFMVYLQKENIIDESGMPKERFSAEFPKEGPSILRIQQVVRGDSAAYFCASSPTRGSGNTIYFGEGSWLTVV.